The present T cell receptor (beta chain) was sequenced within a study of blood T cell repertoires in COVID-19. This CDR3 has 14 amino acids. The V gene's germline CDR1 is DFQATT and CDR2 SNEGSKA (reference sequence). V lost 3 bases to trimming and J lost 3 bases, with 15 bases between them. Original methodology: Amplifying reference gene primers gave estimates of nucleated cell counts. Only in-frame clones appear in the TCRdb table, and some are missing; sequencing was by immunoSEQ multiplex PCR. The V and J calls and clone size come from that table; D and trimming were worked out from the DNA. Of about 100,000 clones in the sample, approximately 91% were seen once.

Sequenced: peripheral blood. The chain is built from TRBV20-1 and TRBJ2-7; TRBD1 might be the D (5 bases). The receptor was isolated from a man between 60 and 70 years old with acute or convalescent COVID-19. The CDR3 spells CSASPLQELYEQYF. DNA for the CDR3: TGCAGTGCTAGTCCGTTACAGGAACTCTACGAGCAGTACTTC.